These T cell receptor beta chains were read from a single sample in a study of blood T cell repertoires in COVID-19. Only in-frame clones appear in the TCRdb table, and some are missing; sequencing was by immunoSEQ multiplex PCR. The sample contains roughly 150,000 clones, about 86% of which appear only once. The sequencing input was peripheral blood. The receptors were gathered from a woman of 80 years or more with acute or convalescent COVID-19. The CDR3 runs from the conserved cysteine through the conserved F or W. D genes are given only for firm matches. Size is omitted from some rows. Given values are once, few, many or a class for expanded clones.

clone size	J gene	V gene	CDR3 length	D gene	CDR3 DNA	CDR3 protein
.	TRBJ2-3	TRBV29-1	15	.	TGCAGCGTTGAATTAATCGTCCTAAGCACAGATACGCAGTATTTT	CSVELIVLSTDTQYF
.	TRBJ1-1	TRBV27	14	.	TGTGCCAGCAGCGTAACTGGGCCCGTGGCGGAAGCTTTCTTT	CASSVTGPVAEAFF
.	TRBJ2-1	TRBV27	15	.	TGTGCCAGCAGTCCTCTAGGGGCTCCCTACAATGAGCAGTTCTTC	CASSPLGAPYNEQFF
.	TRBJ2-7	TRBV28	17	TRBD2	TGTGCCAGCAGTAATCCGGGACTAGCGGGTGATTCCTACGAGCAGTACTTC	CASSNPGLAGDSYEQYF
.	TRBJ2-2	TRBV6-6	12	.	TGTGCCAGCACAGGGTCTAACGGGGAGCTGTTTTTT	CASTGSNGELFF
once	TRBJ1-1	TRBV6-5	15	.	TGTGCCAGCAGCCACCGGACGGGGAGGGGCACTGAAGCTTTCTTT	CASSHRTGRGTEAFF
.	TRBJ1-6	TRBV11-2	15	TRBD1	TGTGCCAGCAGCTTTAACGGACAGGGTAGCGAACCCCTCCACTTT	CASSFNGQGSEPLHF
.	TRBJ2-7	TRBV25-1	16	.	TGTGCCAGCAGTGAAGAGCAGGGGCCTCTATCCTACGAGCAGTACTTC	CASSEEQGPLSYEQYF
.	TRBJ1-5	TRBV7-9	15	.	TGTGCCAGCAGCTCCTCTCTCGGTAGCAATCAGCCCCAGCATTTT	CASSSSLGSNQPQHF
.	TRBJ1-1	TRBV3-1/TRBV3-2	13	.	TGTGCCAGCAGCCCCCTAGGCGGGGTTGAAGCTTTCTTT	CASSPLGGVEAFF
.	TRBJ1-4	TRBV19	16	TRBD1	TGTGCCAGTAGTATGACAGGGCAAATAGGAAGTGAAAAACTGTTTTTT	CASSMTGQIGSEKLFF
once	TRBJ1-6	TRBV5-1	16	.	TGCGCCAGCAGGCTACTCCAGGGGAATGGGAATTCACCCCTCCACTTT	CASRLLQGNGNSPLHF
.	TRBJ2-5	TRBV23-1	17	TRBD1	TGCGCCAGCTCCGACCCGCGGACAGGAGTTTTCCAAGAGACCCAGTACTTC	CASSDPRTGVFQETQYF
.	TRBJ1-2	TRBV5-1	15	.	TGCGCCAGCAGCTTGGAAGGGGTCCCTAACTATGGCTACACCTTC	CASSLEGVPNYGYTF
.	TRBJ2-5	TRBV7-6	12	.	TGTGCCAGCAGTAGGACATGGGAGACCCAGTACTTC	CASSRTWETQYF
.	TRBJ1-2	TRBV6-5	16	TRBD1	TGTGCCAGCAGTTACTCGGGAACAGGGGTCAACTATGGCTACACCTTC	CASSYSGTGVNYGYTF
.	TRBJ2-7	TRBV14	12	TRBD1	TGTGCCAGCAGCCCGACAGGGTTCGAGCAGTACTTC	CASSPTGFEQYF
.	TRBJ1-6	TRBV6-5	14	.	TGTGCCAGCCGAGGGGGGGGAAGAGATTCACCCCTCCACTTT	CASRGGGRDSPLHF
.	TRBJ1-2	TRBV15	15	.	TGTGCCACCAGCAGAGGATTACAGGCTAACTATGGCTACACCTTC	CATSRGLQANYGYTF
.	TRBJ1-1	TRBV11-2	14	.	TGTGCCAGCAGCGCAACCAGGGGATTCGGGGAAGCTTTCTTT	CASSATRGFGEAFF
.	TRBJ2-2	TRBV7-2	13	.	TGTGCCTCGAGGGGGTTGAGAAACGGGGAGCTGTTTTTT	CASRGLRNGELFF
once	TRBJ2-7	TRBV3-1/TRBV3-2	12	.	TGTGCCAGCAGCCAAGATACAACTAGCCAGTACTTC	CASSQDTTSQYF
.	TRBJ2-3	TRBV5-8	14	TRBD1	TGTGCCAGCAGCCCGGGACAGGGCACAGATACGCAGTATTTT	CASSPGQGTDTQYF
.	TRBJ1-1	TRBV10-3	13	.	TGTGCCACTCGCGACCGGGATTACACTGAAGCTTTCTTT	CATRDRDYTEAFF
.	TRBJ2-5	TRBV5-1	13	.	TGCGCCAGCAGCTTGGCCTTTGAAGAGACCCAGTACTTC	CASSLAFEETQYF
.	TRBJ2-1	TRBV7-2	14	TRBD2	TGTGCCAGCAGCCCACTAGCGGGGGGCGGGGAGCAGTTCTTC	CASSPLAGGGEQFF
.	TRBJ2-1	TRBV28	16	TRBD2	TGTGCCAGCAGTCCTTTGGCGGGAGGGGCCTACAATGAGCAGTTCTTC	CASSPLAGGAYNEQFF
.	TRBJ2-7	TRBV28	14	TRBD2	TGTGCCAGCAGCCCTAGCGGGATCTCCTACGAGCAGTACTTC	CASSPSGISYEQYF
.	TRBJ1-5	TRBV19	15	.	TGTGCCAGTAGTACCCCGGGGGGGGGTAGCCAGCCCCAGCATTTT	CASSTPGGGSQPQHF
.	TRBJ1-1	TRBV20-1	11	TRBD1	TGCAGTGCTAGAATGGGGACAGGCGCTTTCTTT	CSARMGTGAFF
few	TRBJ1-2	TRBV19	13	TRBD1	TGTGCCAGTCGACCCGACAGGGGGGATGGCTACACCTTC	CASRPDRGDGYTF
.	TRBJ1-2	TRBV7-2	14	.	TGTGCCAGCAGCTTGGCCAGGGGTATCTATGGCTACACCTTC	CASSLARGIYGYTF
.	TRBJ2-2	TRBV5-1	15	TRBD2	TGCGCCAGCAGCACCACTAGCGGGAAGGCCGGGGAGCTGTTTTTT	CASSTTSGKAGELFF
once	TRBJ1-6	TRBV28	16	.	TGTGCCAGCAGTTTTAACAGAACACCAAATAATTCACCCCTCCACTTT	CASSFNRTPNNSPLHF
.	TRBJ1-5	TRBV9	15	.	TGTGCCAGCAGCGTAGGAGGTCAGGGGATTCAGCCCCAGCATTTT	CASSVGGQGIQPQHF
.	TRBJ2-2	TRBV7-3	22	.	TGTGCCAGCAGCCCCCCTTGGCCCGTATCTCCATCAAGGGGGTTGGGCACCGGGGAGCTGTTTTTT	CASSPPWPVSPSRGLGTGELFF
.	TRBJ1-1	TRBV7-9	14	.	TGTGCCAGCAGCTTGTGGACACGACAAACTGAAGCTTTCTTT	CASSLWTRQTEAFF
.	TRBJ2-2	TRBV11-3	15	.	TGTGCCAGCAGCGCCCAGGCGAGAAACACCGGGGAGCTGTTTTTT	CASSAQARNTGELFF
few	TRBJ1-6	TRBV25-1	15	.	TGTGCCAGCAGTACAGAGAGCTCCTATAATTCACCCCTCCACTTT	CASSTESSYNSPLHF
.	TRBJ2-5	TRBV5-4	15	TRBD2	TGTGCCAGCAGCTCAGGGAGCGGGAGTTCTGAGACCCAGTACTTC	CASSSGSGSSETQYF
.	TRBJ1-5	TRBV9	16	.	TGTGCCAGCAGCGCTGATGGGGCGCACAGCAATCAGCCCCAGCATTTT	CASSADGAHSNQPQHF
.	TRBJ1-5	TRBV6-1	15	TRBD1	TGTGCCAGCAGTGAGGGACAGGGATACAATCAGCCCCAGCATTTT	CASSEGQGYNQPQHF